Following are 27 T cell receptor beta chains from one sample sequenced in a study of T cell responses to AZD1222 COVID-19 vaccine. Clones were sequenced by immunoSEQ multiplex PCR, and TCRdb holds only the in-frame ones, with some missing. The sample records approximately 25,000 clones, 92% being singletons. This sample comprised peripheral blood, obtained 28 days after the second AZD1222 dose. These TCRs come from an adult who received the AZD1222 COVID-19 vaccine.

The chain links TRBV6-2 or TRBV6-3 to TRBJ1-2, with a weak D call TRBD1 (6 bases). The CDR3 is 16 residues long. CDR1 is MNHEY and CDR2 is SVGEGT in the germline V gene. The V end was cut by 5 bases, the J end by 0 bases, with 16 bases between. This CDR3 reads CASSRRAGASNYGYTF. In DNA form, the CDR3 reads TGTGCCAGCAGTCGGAGAGCAGGGGCCTCTAACTATGGCTACACCTTC.

The chain links TRBV5-1 to TRBJ2-3, with no clear D. This CDR3 is built from 14 residues. CDR1 is SGHRS, CDR2 YFSETQ, per germline. The V and J ends lost 6 bases and 8 bases respectively, with 19 bases between them. The CDR3 region has the DNA TGCGCCAGCAATTACGGCGGCACAGACGGTACGCAGTATTTT. Its translation: CASNYGGTDGTQYF.

This clone was observed a single time. Here the CDR3 reads CASSFPDRRNTEAFF. DNA for the CDR3: TGTGCCAGCAGTTTTCCCGACAGGAGGAACACTGAAGCTTTCTTT. The V and J genes are TRBV28 and TRBJ1-1; maybe TRBD1 (6 bases). This CDR3 contains 15 residues. Between the trimmed V and J ends, which lost 3 bases and 1 base, there was a span of 12 bases. CDR1 and CDR2 from the germline V gene are MDHEN and SYDVKM. The full variable domain, rest sourced from reference TRBV28 and TRBJ1-1, is DVKVTQSSRYLVKRTGEKVFLECVQDMDHENMFWYRQDPGLGLRLIYFSYDVKMKEKGDIPEGYSVSREKKERFSLILESASTNQTSMYLCASSFPDRRNTEAFFGQGTRLTVV.

This sequence joins TRBV28 and TRBJ2-5; 9 bases fit TRBD1. V lost 4 bases, J lost 9 bases, and 18 bases stayed unmatched. CDR1 and CDR2 (germline): MDHEN, SYDVKM. CDR3 length equals 17 residues. In DNA form, the CDR3 reads TGTGCCAGCAGTTGGGGCCCAACAGGGGGCCCATCGGGACCCCAGTACTTC. Its translation is CASSWGPTGGPSGPQYF.

The chain is built from TRBV6-4 and TRBJ2-3; 8 bases match TRBD2. The V segment lost 3 bases and the J segment 0 bases; nucleotides outside the gene matches: 2. The CDR3 spans 15 residues. Germline CDR1 reads MRHNA; CDR2 reads SNTAGT. The CDR3 is CASSEAGGSTDTQYF. The CDR3 nucleotides read TGTGCCAGCAGTGAGGCGGGGGGAAGCACAGATACGCAGTATTTT.

This chain joins TRBV14 and TRBJ1-2, with D hard to call. CDR3 length: 15 amino acids. V was trimmed by 0 bases and J by 0 bases, leaving 8 bases between them. In germline, CDR1 is SGHDN, CDR2 FVKESK. CDR3 residues: CASSQDRGANYGYTF. In DNA form, the CDR3 reads TGTGCCAGCAGCCAAGATCGGGGAGCTAACTATGGCTACACCTTC.

CDR3 DNA: TGTGCCAGCAGTTGGCAGCTGAACACTGAAGCTTTCTTT. This encodes CASSWQLNTEAFF. The V gene is TRBV6-2 or TRBV6-3, the J gene TRBJ1-1, with no clear D. CDR3 length: 13 residues. Trimming removed 4 bases from V and 0 bases from J, with 6 bases in between. Germline V lookup: CDR1 MNHEY, CDR2 SVGEGT.

The chain carries TRBV18 and TRBJ2-3; D is uncertain. Germline CDR1 is KGHSH and CDR2 is LQKENI. Trimming stripped 3 bases from V and 6 bases from J, with 7 bases between. The CDR3 extends over 12 amino acids. The CDR3 loop is CASSPTEDTQYF. Here the CDR3 DNA reads TGTGCCAGCTCACCCACGGAGGATACGCAGTATTTT.

The chain employs TRBV12-5 and TRBJ2-7, with a tentative D call TRBD1 (6 bases). CDR1 is LGHNT and CDR2 is FRNRAP in the germline V gene. The CDR3 sequence is 15 residues long. The V end lost 2 bases, the J end lost 5 bases, and 16 bases lay between the germline ends. CDR3 sequence reads: CASGLMQGNGDEQYF. In DNA form, the CDR3 reads TGTGCTAGTGGTTTGATGCAGGGGAACGGGGACGAGCAGTACTTC.

The J gene is TRBJ2-3, the V gene TRBV29-1; 9 positions match TRBD1. This CDR3 contains 13 residues. CDR1 and CDR2 (germline): SQVTM, ANQGSEA. V lost 7 bases, J lost 2 bases, and 4 bases stayed unmatched. The CDR3 here is CSARDRVTDTQYF. The CDR3 bases are TGCAGCGCCCGGGACAGGGTCACAGATACGCAGTATTTT.

This chain connects TRBV4-2 to TRBJ2-5; 8 bases line up with TRBD2. V lost 0 bases and J lost 5; bases outside the gene matches: 14. CDR1 and CDR2 (germline): LGHNA, YNFKEQ. The CDR3 totals 18 residues. In DNA form, the CDR3 reads TGTGCCAGCAGCCAAGATCCCCGCGGGACTAGGGGAGGGGAGACCCAGTACTTC. It codes for CASSQDPRGTRGGETQYF.

The chain carries TRBV14 and TRBJ1-2; 8 bases fit TRBD1. The V gene's germline CDR1 is SGHDN and CDR2 FVKESK. The J segment lost 8 bases and the V segment lost 0 bases, leaving 8 bases of the junction unmatched. The CDR3 consists of 15 residues. As DNA, the CDR3 is TGTGCCAGCAGCCAAGAACCCTCAGGGGGCCGAGGCTACACCTTC. It is translated as CASSQEPSGGRGYTF.

The DNA of the CDR3 is TGTGCCAGCTCACCAGGCCGGACGGGCGAGCAGTACTTC. Translation gives CASSPGRTGEQYF. The chain couples TRBV18 to TRBJ2-7; D is unresolved. This CDR3 contains 13 residues. Per the germline V gene, CDR1 is KGHSH and CDR2 is LQKENI. Trimming shortened V by 2 bases and J by 6 bases, and 11 bases separated the two germline ends.

The rearrangement uses TRBV7-2 and TRBJ1-4; no clear D. V was shortened by 2 bases and J by 0 bases, with 10 bases between the two germline ends. Per the germline V gene, CDR1 is SGHTA and CDR2 is FQGNSA. The CDR3 extends over 16 amino acids. The CDR3 region is CASSLSRSATNEKLFF. DNA of the CDR3: TGTGCCAGCAGCTTATCCCGGTCAGCAACTAATGAAAAACTGTTTTTT.

This chain links TRBV14 with TRBJ2-2; D unresolved. The CDR3 is made up of 14 amino acids. CDR1 is SGHDN, CDR2 FVKESK, per germline. V lost 1 base and J 6 bases, leaving 9 bases between the germline ends. CDR3 sequence: CASSQAITAGELFF. The CDR3 DNA sequence: TGTGCCAGCAGCCAAGCTATAACGGCCGGGGAGCTGTTTTTT.

The chain carries TRBV7-2 and TRBJ1-6; TRBD1 aligns across 9 bases. The CDR3 covers 14 residues. Trimming at V came to 5 bases and at J to 7 bases, leaving 3 bases not matched to a gene. The germline gives CDR1 SGHTA, CDR2 FQGNSA. Here the CDR3 reads CASSEGQGNSPLHF. For the CDR3, the DNA is TGTGCCAGCAGCGAGGGACAGGGAAATTCACCCCTCCACTTT.

The chain couples TRBV18 to TRBJ1-1; tentative D call: TRBD1 (5 bases). The germline V gene encodes CDR1 KGHSH and CDR2 LQKENI. V lost 1 base and J lost 2, with 8 bases in between. The length of the CDR3 is 14 residues. The DNA for the CDR3 is TGTGCCAGCTCACCACTCGACAGTAACACTGAAGCTTTCTTT. Protein sequence: CASSPLDSNTEAFF.

The J gene is TRBJ2-7, the V gene TRBV5-5, with unresolved D. Deletions cut 0 bases from V and 6 bases from J, with 7 bases between. This CDR3 contains 12 residues. Germline CDR1 and CDR2: SGHKS and YYEKEE (reference sequence). CDR3 coding DNA: TGTGCCAGCAGCTTGGTGGGTCTCGAGCAGTACTTC. Its protein is CASSLVGLEQYF.

This clone was counted only a few times. The chain combines TRBV2 with TRBJ2-7, with TRBD2 as a possible D gene (6 bases). From germline, CDR1 is SNHLY and CDR2 FYNNEI. Trimming left V 8 bases short and J 4 bases short, with 18 bases between. The CDR3 is made up of 14 amino acids. The CDR3 reads CASLTGVVAYEQYF. CDR3 nucleotides: TGTGCCAGCCTCACGGGGGTGGTGGCGTACGAGCAGTACTTC.

Here the CDR3 reads CSVRDSQVTKQYF. In DNA, the CDR3 is TGCAGCGTCCGGGACTCTCAGGTTACTAAGCAGTACTTC. V is TRBV29-1 and J is TRBJ2-7; tentative D call: TRBD2 (6 bases). From germline, CDR1 is SQVTM and CDR2 ANQGSEA. CDR3 length equals 13 residues. Trimming cost V 6 bases and J 8 bases, with 20 bases left between them.

This rearrangement joins TRBV6-5 to TRBJ1-3; D call uncertain. This CDR3 has 16 amino acids. Trimming took 0 bases from V and 2 from J, leaving 11 bases between them. Germline lookup yields CDR1 MNHEY and CDR2 SVGAGI. The CDR3 is CASSYSTAIPGNTIYF. The CDR3 nucleotides read TGTGCCAGCAGTTACTCGACGGCGATTCCTGGAAACACCATATATTTT.

The CDR3 loop is CASSPRTSGGGTGELFF. In DNA form, the CDR3 reads TGTGCCAGCAGCCCCAGGACTAGCGGAGGAGGGACCGGGGAGCTGTTTTTT. This sequence joins TRBV9 and TRBJ2-2, with 10 positions matching TRBD2. The CDR3 consists of 17 residues. V dropped 4 bases and J dropped 5; count of bases not matched to a gene: 11. In germline, CDR1 is SGDLS, CDR2 YYNGEE.

This chain links TRBV5-6 with TRBJ1-5; TRBD1 matches 8 bases. J lost 4 bases, V lost 1 base, and 7 bases had no gene match. Germline V gene data show CDR1 as SGHDT and CDR2 as YYEEEE. This CDR3 contains 16 residues. The DNA of the CDR3 is TGTGCCAGCAGCTTGTATAACAGGGGGATAAATCAGCCCCAGCATTTT. As protein: CASSLYNRGINQPQHF.

V and J are TRBV7-2 and TRBJ2-1, with D possibly matching TRBD2 (5 bases). Deletions cut 1 base from V and 15 bases from J, with 16 bases between. Germline CDR1 and CDR2: SGHTA and FQGNSA. This CDR3 spans 13 amino acids. DNA of the CDR3: TGTGCCAGCAGCTTAGACAGACGGGGATCCCGGTTCTTC. Its translation: CASSLDRRGSRFF.

The rearrangement links TRBV4-3 to TRBJ1-1, with a possible D match to TRBD1 (5 bases). Germline assignment: CDR1 LGHNA and CDR2 YSLEER. Trimming left V 2 bases short and J 8 bases short, with 12 bases between. CDR3 length: 13 amino acids. This CDR3 reads CASSQKGSSEAFF. The CDR3, as DNA: TGCGCCAGCAGCCAAAAGGGGAGTAGCGAAGCTTTCTTT.

The gene calls are TRBV29-1 and TRBJ1-1, with D uncertain. The germline V gene encodes CDR1 SQVTM and CDR2 ANQGSEA. Trimming took off 3 bases at V and 0 bases at J, with 8 bases between the two ends. This CDR3 has 13 residues. The CDR3 is CSVDSRLNTEAFF. CDR3 in DNA: TGCAGCGTTGACAGCAGGTTGAACACTGAAGCTTTCTTT. Based on the CDR3 plus reference TRBV29-1 and TRBJ1-1, the full variable domain is SAVISQKPSRDICQRGTSLTIQCQVDSQVTMMFWYRQQPGQSLTLIATANQGSEATYESGFVIDKFPISRPNLTFSTLTVSNMSPEDSSIYLCSVDSRLNTEAFFGQGTRLTVV.

J is TRBJ1-4 and V is TRBV19, with D hard to call. Germline V gene sequence: CDR1 LNHDA, CDR2 SQIVND (reference sequence). V was cut by 6 bases and J by 3 bases, with 11 bases left in between. The CDR3 totals 14 residues. The CDR3 is CASSPGGSNEKLFF. CDR3 sequence (DNA): TGTGCCAGTAGCCCCGGAGGGTCTAATGAAAAACTGTTTTTT.